This record concerns one T cell receptor beta chain sequence. Its antigen is unknown. V was trimmed by 4 bases and J by 10 bases, leaving 17 bases between them. The CDR3 runs 14 residues. CDR1 is LGHDT and CDR2 is YNNKEL in the germline V gene (reference sequence). This sample is part of a study of T cell responses to AZD1222 COVID-19 vaccine. Study results and limitations: After the peak T cell response, and only then, were repertoires sampled. Just six AZD1222 recipients were seropositive at baseline. The study found Spike-specific TCR breadth and depth rose after two AZD1222 doses. Donors in the cohort were predominantly white British and more often female, and clonal diversity was possibly underestimated.

TCRdb keeps only in-frame clones here, not all; method: immunoSEQ multiplex PCR. The sample yields approximately 180,000 clones, around 90% seen once. The clonotype was recovered from an adult in good health. Sequences were derived from peripheral blood, sampled on day 0 of AZD1222 vaccination. The chain joins TRBV3-1 (or the pseudogene TRBV3-2) to TRBJ2-1; weak D call: TRBD2 (5 bases). The CDR3, as DNA: TGTGCCAGCAGCCCGCCTCGTAGCGTCGGCGAGCAGTTCTTC. It translates to CASSPPRSVGEQFF.